This T cell receptor beta chain was obtained from a study of glioma-infiltrating T cells after dendritic cell vaccination. Findings and limits, study-wide: Higher TCR clonality did not directly relate to longer survival.

Time point specified: after dendritic cell vaccination, including at tumor progression/relapse. With respect to this clone: No antigen is known for it.

Primers: 60 V beta forward and 13 J beta reverse. Measured with immunoSEQ multiplex PCR; TCRdb has only the in-frame clones, and not every one. The sample yields just under 60,000 clones, around 83% seen once. Germline V gene data show CDR1 as MGHRA and CDR2 as YSYEKL. V shed 1 base and J 7 bases; nucleotides not matched to a gene: 9. This CDR3 is built from 16 residues. V is TRBV4-1 and J is TRBJ1-5; 8 bases match TRBD1. The clonotype was recovered from a human donor with glioblastoma. The source material was blood, sampled after dendritic cell vaccination. In nucleotides, the CDR3 is TGCGCCAGCAGCCAAGTCGGCAGGGGGCTACGGCAGCCCCAGCATTTT. This translates into CASSQVGRGLRQPQHF.